Detailed here is one T cell receptor beta chain. Its antigen has not been determined. No base qualities exist here, and no much larger clone lies one base off it. The immunoSEQ hsTCRB v3.0 assay was used at survey level resolution to sequence the TRB variable region. TRB sequencing targeted a depth of about 40,000-50,000 T-cell genomes per sample. Pooled TRB libraries were sequenced on an Illumina MiSeq with a v3 150-cycle kit. The authors' pipeline ran thus. Repertoire analysis ran in R within a reproducible Nextflow workflow covering QC, data transformation and analysis. Custom analyses were implemented in LymphoSeq2, an R package for AIRR-Seq data exploration. A handful of samples that yielded fewer than 5000 total TRB sequences were excluded, so that approximately 200 HIV repertoires were analyzed. Among the roughly 180 retained HIV repertoires, fewer than 65 were collected before ART initiation and around 130 after ART initiation. Each repertoire was downsampled to 5000 TRB nucleotide sequences, and summary statistics were averaged across 100 downsampling iterations. The analysis kept only TRB sequences whose CDR3 regions were at least seven amino acids long. A Shannon entropy-derived clonality score and the Gini coefficient were used to measure diversity. In repertoire networks, the top 5000 CDR3 amino acid sequences were linked whenever an edit distance of one separated two sequences. For TRB CDR3 amino acid sequences, antigen specificity groups and MHC restriction were predicted with GLIPH2. To flag known associations with CMV, EBV, HIV or tissue antigens, CDR3 amino acid sequences were compared against VDJdb and McPAS-TCR. Pre-ART, post-ART and control groups were compared with Wilcoxon signed-rank tests and Holm-Bonferroni correction. Here the immuneACCESS table is served through TCRdb, limited to in-frame sequences with V and J called. Missing clones are a known gap in these copies; in checked studies unresolved V genes cover under half, and the rest lacks a known reason. From that table come the V and J calls and clone size; the DNA was used to work out D and trimming. Across this sample there are roughly 30,000 clones, with 75% to 90% seen only once. The ten largest make up roughly 3.5% of the sample.

Participants were included only if at least one PBMC sample before ART initiation and at least two post-ART samples were available. Every participant with HIV received treatment in the United States of America. Before DNA extraction, cryopreserved samples of roughly 0.85-10 million PBMC were thawed and washed. At the time of the earliest PBMC sample, participants with HIV were aged between roughly 23 and 60 years. Each participant contributed PBMC samples from 1-4 timepoints before ART initiation and 2-8 timepoints after ART initiation, with a median of 7 samples. For every participant, serial HIV viral load, CD4+ T-cell count, ART history and demographic data were obtained. Genomic DNA was extracted from unsorted PBMC with a Qiagen kit on a QIAcube, with processing performed in batches of 12 samples. The sample comes from a study of long-term antiretroviral therapy in people with HIV (dated 2022 in TCRdb). About the study as a whole: The earliest samples were collected approximately a decade before the 2015 WHO recommendation for immediate ART, a period when ART was typically delayed until CD4 counts fell. This retrospective serial study examined whether starting ART and sustained HIV suppression were associated with changes in the composition and diversity of the TRB repertoire in peripheral blood. From some 30 adults with confirmed HIV infection, the cohort provided 192 cryopreserved PBMC samples, gathered serially across a mean of approximately six years (range 1-12). About 35% of the 30 participants with HIV were female. No cross-contamination during QIAcube processing was seen in test extractions of a monoclonal T-cell line run alongside 30 to 35 polyclonal samples.

The germline V gene yields MNHNS for CDR1 and SASEGT for CDR2. The CDR3 contains 13 residues, cysteine and phenylalanine counted. Kept here is only the CDR3 DNA, which spans 39 bases and is read in frame from base 1. Trimming costs V 6 bases and J 6 bases, and their ends lie 12 bases apart. Here is what the overall study found, with its caveats: Because cell numbers in pre-ART samples were limited, unsorted PBMC were profiled instead of sorted CD4+ and CD8+ T cells. The samples were dated from the mid-2000s to the late 2010s, and the ART regimens that were used may be less effective than current ART regimens. Compared with controls, HIV repertoires had narrower CDR3 length ranges, and the network structure pointed to an antigen-experienced repertoire that shifted only slightly toward naive after ART. At every time point, the repertoire was dominated by expanded TRB clones first identified before ART initiation, although this dominance fluctuated and, in many PLHIV, declined after ART. Owing to limited PBMC availability, only the TCR beta chain was sequenced, without alpha chain pairing. ART initiation was associated with a significant increase in TRB diversity, but diversity stayed significantly below transplant donor controls even after long-term ART. No data were available on ART adherence, viral resistance or therapy changes, limiting inferences about post-ART repertoire changes.

The receptor's source is a man between 18 and 35 years old with HIV. The rearrangement combines TRBV6-1 with TRBJ1-5; there is no confident call for the D gene. Material: unsorted PBMCs, obtained 0.8 years before starting antiretroviral therapy. The nucleotide sequence is given as TGTGCCAGCAGGCTTGAGGTTGGTCAGCCCCAGCATTTT. Translated, it gives CASRLEVGQPQHF.